A selection of T cell receptor beta chains follows, all from one sample in a study of OX40 agonist ivuxolimab in advanced cancers. Clones were sequenced by immunoSEQ multiplex PCR, and TCRdb holds only the in-frame ones, with some missing. The table records about 86,000 clones, roughly nine tenths of them present only once. The source was CD4+ or CD8+ T cells sorted from blood, collected in a trial of the OX40 agonist ivuxolimab. The receptors shown here come from an adult with an advanced solid tumor such as melanoma, head and neck, liver or kidney cancer. CDR3s leave out the opening cysteine and the closing phenylalanine or tryptophan.

len	v_gene	CDR3aa
10	TRBV27	ASQGAKNIQY
12	TRBV30	AWSPKGDSQPQH
11	TRBV18	ASSVRMNTEAF
15	TRBV27	ASSSTTSGSTYNEQF
13	TRBV9	ASSERTGGTGELF
12	TRBV5-6	ASSLGGTGYEQY
15	TRBV11-2	ASSHVGLADIRETQY
12	TRBV5-1	ASHIVQGGTEAF
13	TRBV5-4	ASSWGPDRGYEQY
13	TRBV27	ASSLSPSGEYGYT
14	TRBV5-1	ASSTATGALNYGYT
11	TRBV28	ASSLGPNTEAF
14	TRBV7-8	ASSLSRTATNEKLF
19	TRBV4-1	ASSQESSWRLARSGANVLT
13	TRBV2	ASARQGLNTGELF
10	TRBV5-8	ASSLRRDEQF